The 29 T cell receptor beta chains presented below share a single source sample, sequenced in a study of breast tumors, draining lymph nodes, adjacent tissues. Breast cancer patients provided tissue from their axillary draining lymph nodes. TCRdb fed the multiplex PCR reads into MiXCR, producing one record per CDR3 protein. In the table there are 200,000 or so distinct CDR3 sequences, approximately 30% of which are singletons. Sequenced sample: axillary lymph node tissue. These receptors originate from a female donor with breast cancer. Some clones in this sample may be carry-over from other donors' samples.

The CDR3 DNA is TGTGCCAGCAGTCCCAGACTAGCGGACAATGAGCAGTTCTTC. Protein: CASSPRLADNEQFF. The chain has TRBV28 and TRBJ2-1, with 9 bases identical to TRBD2. The ends lost 5 bases at V and 5 bases at J; junction bases unmatched: 4. Germline CDR1 and CDR2: MDHEN and SYDVKM. The CDR3 has 14 residues. Complete variable domain (other parts from reference TRBV28 and TRBJ2-1): DVKVTQSSRYLVKRTGEKVFLECVQDMDHENMFWYRQDPGLGLRLIYFSYDVKMKEKGDIPEGYSVSREKKERFSLILESASTNQTSMYLCASSPRLADNEQFFGPGTRLTVL.

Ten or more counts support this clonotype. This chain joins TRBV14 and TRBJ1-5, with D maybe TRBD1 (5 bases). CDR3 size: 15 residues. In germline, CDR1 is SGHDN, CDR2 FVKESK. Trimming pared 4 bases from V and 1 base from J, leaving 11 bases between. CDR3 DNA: TGTGCCAGCAGCCTCGACCGGGGGAGCAATCAGCCCCAGCATTTT. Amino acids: CASSLDRGSNQPQHF.

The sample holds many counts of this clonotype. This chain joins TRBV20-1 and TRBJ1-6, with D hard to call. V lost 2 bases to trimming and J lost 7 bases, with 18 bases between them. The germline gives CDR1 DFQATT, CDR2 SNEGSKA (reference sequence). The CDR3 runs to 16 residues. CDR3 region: CSARKSRGDFNSPLHF. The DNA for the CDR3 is TGCAGTGCTAGAAAATCCCGCGGAGATTTCAATTCACCCCTCCACTTT.

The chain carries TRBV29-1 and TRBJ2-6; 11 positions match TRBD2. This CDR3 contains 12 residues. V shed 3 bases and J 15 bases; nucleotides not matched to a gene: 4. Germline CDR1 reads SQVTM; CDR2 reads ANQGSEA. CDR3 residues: CSVDSGTSGLTF. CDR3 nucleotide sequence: TGCAGCGTTGACAGTGGGACTAGCGGCCTGACTTTC.

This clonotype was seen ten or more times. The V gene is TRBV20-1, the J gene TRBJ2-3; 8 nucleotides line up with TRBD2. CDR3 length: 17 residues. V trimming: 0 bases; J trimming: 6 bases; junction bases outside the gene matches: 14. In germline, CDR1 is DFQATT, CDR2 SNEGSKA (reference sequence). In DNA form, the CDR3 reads TGCAGTGCTAGAGACCCCAGCCGGGGCGGGGGGTCGGATACGCAGTATTTT. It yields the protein CSARDPSRGGGSDTQYF.

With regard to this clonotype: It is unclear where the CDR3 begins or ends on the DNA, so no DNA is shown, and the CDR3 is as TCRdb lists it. This CDR3 is CASSIYLCSVGGDFYGYTF. The chain joins TRBV9 to TRBJ1-2. Germline V lookup: CDR1 SGDLS, CDR2 YYNGEE. The CDR3 is made up of 19 amino acids, end residues included.

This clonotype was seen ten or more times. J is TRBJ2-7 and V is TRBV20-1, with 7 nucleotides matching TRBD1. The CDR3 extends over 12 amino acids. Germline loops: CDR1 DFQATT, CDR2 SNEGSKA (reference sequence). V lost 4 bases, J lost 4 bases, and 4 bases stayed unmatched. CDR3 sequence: CSAKTGFYEQYF. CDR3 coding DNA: TGCAGTGCTAAGACAGGGTTTTACGAGCAGTACTTC.

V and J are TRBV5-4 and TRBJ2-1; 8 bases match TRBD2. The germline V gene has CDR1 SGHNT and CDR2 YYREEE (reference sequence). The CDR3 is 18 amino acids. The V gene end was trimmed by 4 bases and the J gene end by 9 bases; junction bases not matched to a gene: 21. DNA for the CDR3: TGTGCCAGCAGCGAGCGAGGAGAAGCGGGAGAGGCGGACAGTGAGCAGTTCTTC. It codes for CASSERGEAGEADSEQFF.

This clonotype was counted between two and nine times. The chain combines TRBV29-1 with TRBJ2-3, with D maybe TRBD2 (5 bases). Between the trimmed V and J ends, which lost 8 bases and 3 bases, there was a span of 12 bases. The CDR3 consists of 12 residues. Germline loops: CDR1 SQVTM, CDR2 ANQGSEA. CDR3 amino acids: CSLAGVTDTQYF. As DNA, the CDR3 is TGCAGCTTGGCCGGGGTTACAGATACGCAGTATTTT.

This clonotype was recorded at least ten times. CDR3 amino acids: CASSTGGTGANVLTF. DNA of the CDR3: TGTGCCAGCAGCACAGGGGGAACTGGGGCCAACGTCCTGACTTTC. The chain links TRBV7-9 to TRBJ2-6; 8 nucleotides match TRBD1. This CDR3 comprises 15 residues. Germline trimming cut 5 bases from V and 2 bases from J; bases unmatched to any gene: 2. Looked up from germline, CDR1 is SEHNR and CDR2 is FQNEAQ (reference sequence). The variable domain in full, with the rest retrieved from reference TRBV7-9 and TRBJ2-6, is DTGVSQNPRHKITKRGQNVTFRCDPISEHNRLYWYRQTLGQGPEFLTYFQNEAQLEKSRLLSDRFSAERPKGSFSTLEIQRTEQGDSAMYLCASSTGGTGANVLTFGAGSRLTVL.

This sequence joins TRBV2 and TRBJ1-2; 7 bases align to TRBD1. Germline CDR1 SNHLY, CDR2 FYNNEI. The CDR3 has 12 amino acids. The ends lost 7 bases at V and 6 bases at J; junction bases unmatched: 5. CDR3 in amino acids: CASNQGVDGYTF. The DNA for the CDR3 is TGTGCCAGCAACCAGGGGGTTGATGGCTACACCTTC.

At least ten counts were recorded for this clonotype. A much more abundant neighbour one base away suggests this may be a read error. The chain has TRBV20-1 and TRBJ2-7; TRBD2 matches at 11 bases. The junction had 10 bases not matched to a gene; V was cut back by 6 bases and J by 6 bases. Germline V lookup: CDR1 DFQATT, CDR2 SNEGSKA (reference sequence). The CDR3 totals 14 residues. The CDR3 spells CSATSGSSTSEQYF. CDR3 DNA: TGCAGTGCCACTAGCGGGAGCAGCACCTCCGAGCAGTACTTC.

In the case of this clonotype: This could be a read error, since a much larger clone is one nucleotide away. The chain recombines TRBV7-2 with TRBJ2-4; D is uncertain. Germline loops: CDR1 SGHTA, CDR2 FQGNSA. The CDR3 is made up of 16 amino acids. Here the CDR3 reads CASSPDTVRAKNTQYF. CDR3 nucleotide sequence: TGTGCCAGCAGCCCAGACACTGTTCGAGCCAAAAACACTCAGTACTTC. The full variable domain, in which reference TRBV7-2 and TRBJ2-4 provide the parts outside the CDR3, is GAGVSQSPSNKVTEKGKDVELRCDPISGHTALYWYRQSLGQGLEFLIYFQGNSAPDKSGLPSDRFSAERTGGSVSTLTIQRTQQEDSAVYLCASSPDTVRAKNTQYFGAGTRLSVL.

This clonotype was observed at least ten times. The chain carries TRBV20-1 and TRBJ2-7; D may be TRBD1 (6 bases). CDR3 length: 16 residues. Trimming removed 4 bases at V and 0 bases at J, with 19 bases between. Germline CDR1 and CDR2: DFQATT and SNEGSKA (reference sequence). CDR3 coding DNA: TGCAGTGCTACTTCACTTAGGGACACATACTCCTACGAGCAGTACTTC. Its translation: CSATSLRDTYSYEQYF.

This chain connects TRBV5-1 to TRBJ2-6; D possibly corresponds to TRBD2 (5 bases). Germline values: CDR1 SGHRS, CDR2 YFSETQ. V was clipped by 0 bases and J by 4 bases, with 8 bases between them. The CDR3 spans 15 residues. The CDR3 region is CASSLEEAGANVLTF. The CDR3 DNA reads TGCGCCAGCAGCTTGGAGGAGGCAGGGGCCAACGTCCTGACTTTC. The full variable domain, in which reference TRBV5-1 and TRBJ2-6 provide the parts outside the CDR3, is KAGVTQTPRYLIKTRGQQVTLSCSPISGHRSVSWYQQTPGQGLQFLFEYFSETQRNKGNFPGRFSGRQFSNSRSEMNVSTLELGDSALYLCASSLEEAGANVLTFGAGSRLTVL.

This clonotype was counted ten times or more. Here the CDR3 reads CASSVGGLAGVAQYF. The CDR3 nucleotides are TGTGCCAGCAGCGTAGGGGGACTAGCGGGGGTCGCGCAGTATTTT. V is TRBV9 and J is TRBJ2-3, with 14 bases that match TRBD2. CDR3 size: 15 residues. Germline assignment: CDR1 SGDLS and CDR2 YYNGEE. The V gene end was trimmed by 0 bases and the J gene end by 10 bases; junction bases not matched to a gene: 4. The full variable domain, completed using reference TRBV9 and TRBJ2-3, is DSGVTQTPKHLITATGQRVTLRCSPRSGDLSVYWYQQSLDQGLQFLIQYYNGEERAKGNILERFSAQQFPDLHSELNLSSLELGDSALYFCASSVGGLAGVAQYFGPGTRLTVL.

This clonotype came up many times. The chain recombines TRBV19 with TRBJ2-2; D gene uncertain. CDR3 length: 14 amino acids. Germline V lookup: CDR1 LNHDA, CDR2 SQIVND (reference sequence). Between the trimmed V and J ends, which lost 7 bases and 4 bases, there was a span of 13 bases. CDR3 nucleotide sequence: TGTGCCAGTAAGGGCAGGAGCCTCACCGGGGAGCTGTTTTTT. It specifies CASKGRSLTGELFF.

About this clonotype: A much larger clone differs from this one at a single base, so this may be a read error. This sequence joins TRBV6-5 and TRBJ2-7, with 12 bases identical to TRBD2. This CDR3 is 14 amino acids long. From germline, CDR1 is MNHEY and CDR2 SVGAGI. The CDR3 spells CASSGLAGIYGQYF. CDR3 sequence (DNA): TGTGCCAGCAGTGGACTAGCGGGGATCTACGGGCAGTACTTC.

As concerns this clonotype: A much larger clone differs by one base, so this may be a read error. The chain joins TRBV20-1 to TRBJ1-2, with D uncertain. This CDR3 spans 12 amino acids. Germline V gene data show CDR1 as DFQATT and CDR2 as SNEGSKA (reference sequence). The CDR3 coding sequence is TGCAGTGCTATGGACCTGGGTTATGGCTCCACCTTC. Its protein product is CSAMDLGYGSTF.

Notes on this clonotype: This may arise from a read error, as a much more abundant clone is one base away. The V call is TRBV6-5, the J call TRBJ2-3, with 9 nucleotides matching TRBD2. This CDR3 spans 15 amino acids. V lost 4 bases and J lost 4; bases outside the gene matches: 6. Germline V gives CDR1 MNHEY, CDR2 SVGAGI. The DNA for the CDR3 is TGTGCCAGCAGTTTTAGCGGGAGCTGGCCAGATACGCAGTATTTT. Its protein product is CASSFSGSWPDTQYF.

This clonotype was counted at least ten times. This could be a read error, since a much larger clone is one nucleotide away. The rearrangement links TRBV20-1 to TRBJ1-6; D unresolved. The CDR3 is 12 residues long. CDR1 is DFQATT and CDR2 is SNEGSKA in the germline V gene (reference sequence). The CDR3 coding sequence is TGCAGTGCTCAGCCTCCCAATTCACCCCCCCACTTT. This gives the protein CSAQPPNSPPHF.

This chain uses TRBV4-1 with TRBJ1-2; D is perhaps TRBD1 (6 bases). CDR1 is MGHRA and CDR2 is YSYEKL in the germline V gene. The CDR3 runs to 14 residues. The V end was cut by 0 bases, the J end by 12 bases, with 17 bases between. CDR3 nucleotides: TGCGCCAGCAGCCAAGATCCTCGGGGGGCTGGAAACACCTTC. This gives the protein CASSQDPRGAGNTF.

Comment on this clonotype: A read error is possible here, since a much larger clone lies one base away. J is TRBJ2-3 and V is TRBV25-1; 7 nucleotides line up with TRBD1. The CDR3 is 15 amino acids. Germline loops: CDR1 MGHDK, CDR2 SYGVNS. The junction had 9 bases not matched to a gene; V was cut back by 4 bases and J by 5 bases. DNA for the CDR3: TGTGCCAGCAGTGGGAGTACAGGGGCTCGAGATACGCAGTATTTT. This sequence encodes CASSGSTGARDTQYF. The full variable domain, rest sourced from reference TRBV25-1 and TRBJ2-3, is EADIYQTPRYLVIGTGKKITLECSQTMGHDKMYWYQQDPGMELHLIHYSYGVNSTEKGDLSSESTVSRIRTEHFPLTLESARPSHTSQYLCASSGSTGARDTQYFGPGTRLTVL.

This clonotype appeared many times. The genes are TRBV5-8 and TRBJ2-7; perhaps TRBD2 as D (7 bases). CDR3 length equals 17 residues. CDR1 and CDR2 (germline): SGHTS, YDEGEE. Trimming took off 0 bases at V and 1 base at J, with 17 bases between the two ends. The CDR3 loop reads CASSLGGRGAISYEQYF. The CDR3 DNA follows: TGTGCCAGCAGCTTGGGAGGACGGGGGGCGATTTCCTACGAGCAGTACTTC.

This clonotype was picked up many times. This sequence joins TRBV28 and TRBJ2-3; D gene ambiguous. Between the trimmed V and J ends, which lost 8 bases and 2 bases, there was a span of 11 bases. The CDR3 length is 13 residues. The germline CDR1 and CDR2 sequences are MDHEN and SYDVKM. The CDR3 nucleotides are TGTGCCAGCGATGGAGCCAACACAGATACGCAGTATTTT. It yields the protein CASDGANTDTQYF.

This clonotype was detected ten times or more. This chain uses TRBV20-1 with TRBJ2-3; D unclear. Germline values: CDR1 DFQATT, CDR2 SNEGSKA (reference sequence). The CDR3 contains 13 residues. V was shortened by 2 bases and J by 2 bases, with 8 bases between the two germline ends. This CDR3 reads CSARNSNTDTQYF. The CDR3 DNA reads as TGCAGTGCTAGAAACTCTAACACAGATACGCAGTATTTT.

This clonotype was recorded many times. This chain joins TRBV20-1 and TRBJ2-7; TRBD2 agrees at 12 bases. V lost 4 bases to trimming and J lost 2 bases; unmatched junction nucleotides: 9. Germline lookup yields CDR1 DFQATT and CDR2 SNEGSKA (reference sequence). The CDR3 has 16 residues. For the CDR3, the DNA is TGCAGTGCTAACCCTAGCGGGAGGGCCGGGCCCTACGAGCAGTACTTC. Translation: CSANPSGRAGPYEQYF.

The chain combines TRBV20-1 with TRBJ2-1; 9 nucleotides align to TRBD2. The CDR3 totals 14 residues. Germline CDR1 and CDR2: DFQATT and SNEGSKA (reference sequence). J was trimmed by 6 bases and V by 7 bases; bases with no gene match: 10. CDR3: CSVDRLAVCNEQFF. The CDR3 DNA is TGCAGTGTTGATCGACTAGCGGTCTGCAATGAGCAGTTCTTC.

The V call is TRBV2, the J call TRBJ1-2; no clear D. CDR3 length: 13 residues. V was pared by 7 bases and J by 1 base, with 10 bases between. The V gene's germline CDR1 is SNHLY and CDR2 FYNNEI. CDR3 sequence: CASTEADNYGYTF. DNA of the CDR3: TGTGCCAGCACCGAGGCTGATAACTATGGCTACACCTTC.